Given below is one TCR beta chain in context. Its antigen is as yet unknown. The sample belongs to a study of T cell repertoires in cytomegalovirus infection. In the study overall: Public TCR beta signatures provided an indication of both CMV infection and a matching HLA type.

The CDR3 totals 14 residues. V was pared by 1 base and J by 5 bases, with 6 bases of the junction left unmatched. Per germline, CDR1 GTSNPN and CDR2 SVGIG (reference sequence). TCRdb analysed the reads with MiXCR anew, one entry per CDR3 protein. The data show roughly 200,000 distinct CDR3 sequences, 7.5% to 10% seen once. Study results and caveats: Clonotype analysis showed dominance of the ex vivo response by HLA-C-restricted CMV-specific TCR beta clonotypes. Summed frequency of shared TCR beta families picked out CMV carriers who also had the relevant HLA.

The TCR sequence derives from a human donor in good health (CMV status not recorded). Some clones in this sample may be carry-over from other donors' samples. This chain uses TRBV30 with TRBJ1-2, with 8 bases identical to TRBD1. Sequencing was performed on PBMCs. The CDR3, as DNA: TGTGCCTGGAGTGGACAGGGGAGAGAATATGGCTACACCTTC. Protein: CAWSGQGREYGYTF. The whole variable domain, filled in from reference TRBV30 and TRBJ1-2, reads SQTIHQWPATLVQPVGSPLSLECTVEGTSNPNLYWYRQAAGRGLQLLFYSVGIGQISSEVPQNLSASRPQDRQFILSSKKLLLSDSGFYLCAWSGQGREYGYTFGSGTRLTVV.